This TCR beta chain stems from a study of cytomegalovirus exposure and HLA in healthy donors. This clone was seen only a few times. There are 16 residues in the CDR3. Germline CDR1 is LNHDA and CDR2 is SQIVND (reference sequence). V dropped 9 bases and J dropped 2; count of bases not matched to a gene: 15. PCR used 60 Vbeta primers and 13 Jbeta primers. Here immunoSEQ multiplex PCR was the method, and the copy in TCRdb shows in-frame clones only, minus some. The sample shows some 150,000 clones, 82% of them seen only once. The rearrangement links TRBV19 to TRBJ2-7; 8 positions agree with TRBD1. The receptor was derived from a man under 40 in good health and CMV-seropositive. The sample consisted of PBMCs. CDR3 residues: CASRRHSGGLPYEQYF. In nucleotides, the CDR3 is TGTGCCAGCCGTAGGCACTCAGGGGGCCTTCCCTACGAGCAGTACTTC.